One sample yielded the 14 T cell receptor beta chains listed below, sequenced in a study of human T cells and chemical hapten exposure (TCRdb year 2021). To prepare the library, RACE was applied. Sequencing relied on a NextSeq 500. TCRdb handled the public reads itself, with Q25 trimming in fastp and clone calling in MiXCR, and kept productive beta chains. Entries that share a CDR3 protein sequence are merged under the most common genes and DNA. The sample profile shows around 69,000 distinct CDR3 sequences; approximately 9.4% of them were found once. Of the sample, approximately 3% falls within the top ten clones. The sample's time point label, in plain terms: patch test 1, 2 weeks after DPC sensitization. In light of the paper, this sample's treatment or condition label describes: therapeutic diphenylcyclopropenone sensitization with weekly scalp DPC. The sequencing used whole blood, collected in connection with sensitization to the hapten diphenylcyclopropenone (DPC). The receptors were gathered from a woman aged 40 to 49 with alopecia areata. Some clones in this sample may be carry-over from other donors' samples.

The chain links TRBV12-3 or TRBV12-4 to TRBJ2-5, with a tentative D call TRBD2 (6 bases). The CDR3 consists of 14 residues. Trimming removed 5 bases at V and 5 bases at J, with 15 bases between. CDR3 loop: CASSPGTASETQYF. The CDR3 nucleotides read TGTGCCAGCAGTCCTGGGACTGCGAGTGAGACCCAGTACTTC.

Ten or more counts support this clonotype. The chain uses TRBV24-1 and TRBJ2-1; D is unresolved. From germline, CDR1 is KGHDR and CDR2 SFDVKD. This CDR3 is 13 amino acids long. The germline V and J ends were trimmed by 2 bases and 4 bases, with 5 bases remaining between them. The CDR3 loop is CATSDWGYNEQFF. The CDR3 DNA reads as TGTGCCACCAGTGATTGGGGTTACAATGAGCAGTTCTTC.

This clonotype has a count of ten or more. This chain connects TRBV7-2 to TRBJ1-2; 7 bases are a match to TRBD1. The junction had 9 bases not matched to a gene; V was cut back by 5 bases and J by 6 bases. CDR1 SGHTA and CDR2 FQGNSA come from the germline V gene. The CDR3 loop spans 14 amino acids. CDR3 loop: CASSPQGIGDGYTF. The CDR3 DNA sequence: TGTGCCAGCAGCCCACAGGGGATAGGCGATGGCTACACCTTC.

V is TRBV6-6 and J is TRBJ2-7; D uncertain. Germline-derived CDR1 and CDR2 are MNHNY and SVGAGI (reference sequence). V lost 0 bases and J lost 4, with 4 bases in between. This CDR3 has 12 amino acids. CDR3 DNA sequence: TGTGCCAGCAGTTACTCGTTGTACGAGCAGTACTTC. It translates to CASSYSLYEQYF.

Ten or more counts support this clonotype. This chain links TRBV6-5 with TRBJ2-7; 8 bases are shared with TRBD2. Germline lookup yields CDR1 MNHEY and CDR2 SVGAGI. V dropped 5 bases and J dropped 3; count of bases not matched to a gene: 12. This CDR3 spans 16 amino acids. This CDR3 reads CASSPRGSGVVYEQYF. The DNA of the CDR3 is TGTGCCAGCAGTCCCCGGGGTAGCGGGGTGGTCTACGAGCAGTACTTC.

This clonotype has a handful of counts. The rearrangement links TRBV27 to TRBJ1-2; D is undetermined. Looked up from germline, CDR1 is MNHEY and CDR2 is SMNVEV (reference sequence). V was clipped by 4 bases and J by 0 bases, with 6 bases between them. CDR3 size: 13 residues. CDR3 nucleotides: TGTGCCAGCAGTTCAGTAGCTAACTATGGCTACACCTTC. It yields the protein CASSSVANYGYTF.

The chain links TRBV18 to TRBJ2-3; 10 bases match TRBD2. Germline lookup yields CDR1 KGHSH and CDR2 LQKENI. This CDR3 is 15 amino acids long. Trimming cost V 4 bases and J 5 bases; bases outside gene matches: 6. The CDR3 protein is CASSQRASGRDTQYF. DNA for the CDR3: TGTGCCAGCTCACAGAGAGCTAGCGGGAGAGATACGCAGTATTTT.

The chain is built from TRBV4-3 and TRBJ2-7, with 9 bases matching TRBD1. The CDR3 is made up of 16 amino acids. Germline lookup yields CDR1 LGHNA and CDR2 YSLEER. V lost 1 base, J lost 4 bases, and 8 bases stayed unmatched. The CDR3 spells CASSQAPGTGFYEQYF. CDR3 in DNA: TGCGCCAGCAGCCAAGCCCCCGGGACAGGGTTTTACGAGCAGTACTTC.

This rearrangement joins TRBV29-1 to TRBJ1-6, with D uncertain. The germline V gene encodes CDR1 SQVTM and CDR2 ANQGSEA. CDR3 length: 16 amino acids. Trimming removed 2 bases at V and 1 base at J, with 12 bases between. The DNA of the CDR3 is TGCAGCGTTGAACGGTCCCGGGAATCCTATAATTCACCCCTCCACTTT. It codes for CSVERSRESYNSPLHF.

On this clonotype itself: A much larger clone differs by one base, so this may be a read error. The chain is built from TRBV2 and TRBJ2-4; D gene ambiguous. The CDR3 contains 11 residues. Germline CDR1 and CDR2: SNHLY and FYNNEI. The CDR3 nucleotides are TGTACCACCAGGTCCAAAAACATTCAGTACTTC. Its protein product is CTTRSKNIQYF.

V is TRBV12-3 or TRBV12-4 and J is TRBJ1-1; maybe TRBD1 (6 bases). The V end lost 5 bases, the J end lost 10 bases, and 14 bases lay between the germline ends. This CDR3 has 12 residues. Here the CDR3 reads CASSRTAERAFF. As DNA, the CDR3 is TGTGCCAGCAGTCGGACAGCAGAGAGAGCTTTCTTT.

This clonotype has at least ten counts. The chain carries TRBV14 and TRBJ1-6; TRBD1 is a possible D gene (6 bases). CDR3 size: 15 residues. V was trimmed by 4 bases and J by 4 bases, leaving 11 bases between them. Germline V gene sequence: CDR1 SGHDN, CDR2 FVKESK. The CDR3 loop reads CASSRGQPYNSPLHF. In DNA form, the CDR3 reads TGTGCCAGCAGCCGTGGACAGCCTTATAATTCACCCCTCCACTTT.

V is TRBV24-1 and J is TRBJ1-2; D is unclear. The CDR3 sequence is 15 residues long. The V and J ends lost 2 bases and 3 bases respectively, with 12 bases between them. CDR1 and CDR2 (germline): KGHDR, SFDVKD. CDR3 coding DNA: TGTGCCACCAGTGATTCAACGATTGGCGACTATGGCTACACCTTC. This gives the protein CATSDSTIGDYGYTF.

This chain joins TRBV21-1 and TRBJ2-1. TRBV21-1 is recorded as a pseudogene. The CDR3 is made up of 12 amino acids. CDR3 in DNA: TGTGCCAGCAGCAGAGGCCACAATGAGCAGTTCTTC. As protein: CASSRGHNEQFF.